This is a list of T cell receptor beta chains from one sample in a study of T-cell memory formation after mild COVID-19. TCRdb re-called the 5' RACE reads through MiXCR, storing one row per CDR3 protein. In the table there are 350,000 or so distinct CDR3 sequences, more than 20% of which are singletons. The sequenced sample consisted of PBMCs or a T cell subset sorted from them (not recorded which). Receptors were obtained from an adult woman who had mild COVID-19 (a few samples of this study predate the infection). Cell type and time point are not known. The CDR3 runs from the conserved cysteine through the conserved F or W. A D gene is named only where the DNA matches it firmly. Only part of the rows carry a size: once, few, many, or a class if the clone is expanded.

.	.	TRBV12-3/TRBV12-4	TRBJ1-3	CASTLYRLGNTIYF	TGTGCCAGCACTCTGTATCGACTCGGAAACACCATATATTTT
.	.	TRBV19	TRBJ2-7	CASRDNRNEQYF	TGTGCCAGTAGGGACAATAGGAACGAGCAGTACTTC
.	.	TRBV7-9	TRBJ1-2	CASSLAGEYGYTF	TGTGCCAGCAGCTTGGCAGGGGAGTATGGCTACACCTTC
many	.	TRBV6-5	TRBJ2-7	CASGNSYEQYF	TGTGCCTCGGGAAACTCCTACGAGCAGTACTTC
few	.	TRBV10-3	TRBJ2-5	CAISEVSTETQYF	TGTGCCATCAGTGAGGTATCAACAGAGACCCAGTACTTC
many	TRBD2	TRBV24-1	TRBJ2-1	CATSALREDYNEQFF	TGTGCCACCAGTGCCTTGCGGGAGGACTACAATGAGCAGTTCTTC
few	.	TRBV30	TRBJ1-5	CAWSFNLNQPQHF	TGTGCCTGGAGTTTTAACCTCAATCAGCCCCAGCATTTT
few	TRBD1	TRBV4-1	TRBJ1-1	CASSPQGVLDEAFF	TGCGCCAGCAGCCCACAGGGGGTTTTGGATGAAGCTTTCTTT
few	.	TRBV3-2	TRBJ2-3	CASSPEGTSGRSTDTQYF	TGTGCCAGCAGCCCGGAGGGGACTAGCGGGAGGAGCACAGATACGCAGTATTTT
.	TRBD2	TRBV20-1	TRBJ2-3	CSAPQAGGRDTQYF	TGCAGTGCTCCCCAAGCGGGAGGGAGGGATACGCAGTATTTT
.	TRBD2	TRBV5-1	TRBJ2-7	CASSLGVTSDAYEQYF	TGCGCCAGCAGCTTGGGGGTGACTAGCGACGCCTACGAGCAGTACTTC
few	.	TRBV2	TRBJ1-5	CASRGSNQPQHF	TGTGCCAGCAGGGGTAGCAATCAGCCCCAGCATTTT
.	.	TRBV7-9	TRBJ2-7	CASSPTTATYEQYF	TGTGCCAGCAGCCCCACGACAGCTACCTACGAGCAGTACTTC
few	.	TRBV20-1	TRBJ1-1	CSAQDPNTEAFF	TGCAGTGCCCAGGACCCCAACACTGAAGCTTTCTTT
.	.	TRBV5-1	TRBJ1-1	CASSLWTETEAFF	TGCGCCAGCAGCCTTTGGACAGAGACTGAAGCTTTCTTT
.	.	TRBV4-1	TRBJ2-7	CASSQEEIPRYEQYF	TGCGCCAGCAGCCAAGAAGAAATTCCCCGCTACGAGCAGTACTTC
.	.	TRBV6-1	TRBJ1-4	CASSHRGGLNEKLFF	TGTGCCAGCAGTCATAGGGGGGGTCTTAATGAAAAACTGTTTTTT
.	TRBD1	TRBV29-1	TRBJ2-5	CSVADGTAKETQYF	TGCAGCGTTGCCGACGGGACAGCTAAAGAGACCCAGTACTTC
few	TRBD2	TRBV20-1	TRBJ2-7	CSASLQTSGFNEQYF	TGCAGTGCTAGCCTCCAAACTAGCGGGTTCAACGAGCAGTACTTC
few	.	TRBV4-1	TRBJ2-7	CASRKGLMSYEQYF	TGCGCCAGCAGAAAAGGCCTTATGTCCTACGAGCAGTACTTC
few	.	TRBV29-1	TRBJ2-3	CSVDRRAVTDTQYF	TGCAGCGTTGATCGGCGGGCAGTCACAGATACGCAGTATTTT
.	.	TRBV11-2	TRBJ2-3	CASSSGGTKNPDTQYF	TGTGCCAGCAGCTCAGGCGGGACCAAAAATCCAGATACGCAGTATTTT
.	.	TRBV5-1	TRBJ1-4	CASSRVTGITANEKLFF	TGCGCCAGCAGCCGGGTTACAGGGATAACGGCTAATGAAAAACTGTTTTTT
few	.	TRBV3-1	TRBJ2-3	CASSQGPATVDTQYF	TGTGCCAGCAGCCAAGGACCAGCTACCGTTGATACGCAGTATTTT